This T cell receptor beta chain originates from a study of T cell changes during pregnancy in multiple sclerosis. As for this clone: Relative to the germline gene, one junction end is altered; a read error may explain this.

Generated by immunoSEQ multiplex PCR, the TCRdb table keeps only in-frame clones and is missing some. The sample includes approximately 50,000 clones, approximately 90% seen only once; the top ten take 0.39%. This CDR3 has 15 residues. Sequenced material: CD4+ T cells from peripheral blood mononuclear cells, taken after pregnancy. This TCR was recovered from a female donor with multiple sclerosis, enrolled in a pregnancy study. The chain carries TRBV23-1 and TRBJ2-7; weak D call: TRBD2 (6 bases). TRBV23-1 is given ORF status, its function remaining uncertain. CDR3 protein: CASNQSCGALSEQYF. Here the CDR3 DNA reads TGCGCCAGCAATCAATCGTGCGGGGCGCTTAGCGAGCAGTACTTC.